This TCR beta chain was recovered during a study of shared clonotypes between healthy human individuals. Study information: Each donor had three CD4 naive, three CD4 memory, two CD8 naive and one CD8 memory plate.

Concerning this clone itself: Its antigen is as yet unknown.

At the deep level, the assay was run. Produced via immunoSEQ multiplex PCR; TCRdb's table is partial and in-frame only. This table holds some 700,000 clones, less than 95% found once. General study results and limits: How much donors shared clonotypes was expected to be affected by sequencing depth.

CD8 memory comprised CD45RO+ plus CCR7-negative CD45RA+ TemRA cells. The sequence came from a man aged 18 to 35 in good health. Some clones in this sample may be carry-over from other donors' samples. Sequencing was carried out using memory CD8+ T cells from PBMCs. The subset denotes: CD45RO+ cells pooled with CCR7-negative TemRA cells.

Here the CDR3 reads CASSLAESYEQYF. The CDR3 DNA sequence: TGTGCCAGCAGCTTGGCAGAGAGCTACGAGCAGTACTTC. The rearrangement links TRBV5-8 to TRBJ2-7; D not certain. Germline lookup yields CDR1 SGHTS and CDR2 YDEGEE. Trimming shortened V by 0 bases and J by 3 bases, and 7 bases separated the two germline ends. The CDR3 length is 13 residues.